Detailed here is one T cell receptor beta chain. The V end lost 5 bases, the J end lost 4 bases, and 12 bases lay between the germline ends. This CDR3 is built from 14 residues. The germline gives CDR1 SGHVS, CDR2 FQNEAQ. This entry comes from a study of T cell changes during pregnancy in multiple sclerosis. This table comes from immunoSEQ multiplex PCR, and its TCRdb copy is limited to in-frame clones, with some not included. This table has about 55,000 clones, 93% appearing once. V gene TRBV7-8 combines with J gene TRBJ2-1, with D possibly matching TRBD2 (6 bases). The sample in question was CD8+ T cells from peripheral blood mononuclear cells, obtained in the second trimester of pregnancy. This TCR derives from a female donor with multiple sclerosis, enrolled in a pregnancy study. CDR3 DNA sequence: TGTGCCAGCAGCCCGGCGGGATCTTACAATGAGCAGTTCTTC. Translating gives CASSPAGSYNEQFF.